These 7 T cell receptor beta chains share one sample of origin, sequenced in a study of spatial heterogeneity in lung cancer. Study-wide results and caveats: Counts of expanded alpha and beta TCRs within tumors tracked the tumor nonsynonymous mutation count.

TCRdb used MiXCR to reprocess the 5' RACE reads, holding one entry per CDR3 protein. Among some 6,900 distinct CDR3 sequences listed, around 13% were seen once. No cognate antigen is known for these TCRs. Noted time point: sample taken at primary tumor resection. Material: lung tumor tissue, obtained at surgery. These receptors originate from a male donor with early-stage non-small cell lung cancer.

At least ten counts were recorded for this clonotype. This beta chain appears as a stray read in a library generated for alpha chains; its size is not informative. This sequence joins TRBV28 and TRBJ2-7, with 10 bases that match TRBD1. V was clipped by 6 bases and J by 4 bases; unmatched bases: 18. Germline CDR1 and CDR2: MDHEN and SYDVKM. This CDR3 spans 18 amino acids. Here the CDR3 DNA reads TGTGCCAGCAGCGTACTTACCGAACTGACAGGGGGCGCGTACGAGCAGTACTTC. Its protein product is CASSVLTELTGGAYEQYF.

Relative to its sample, this clonotype is medium-sized. This beta chain is an unintended read in a library built for alpha chains; its size means little. The J gene is TRBJ2-7, the V gene TRBV5-1; 9 nucleotides line up with TRBD1. This CDR3 has 15 residues. The V gene's germline CDR1 is SGHRS and CDR2 YFSETQ. Trimming removed 0 bases from V and 6 bases from J; junction bases left unmatched: 7. The CDR3 nucleotides are TGCGCCAGCAGCTTGGCGGGACAGGGCGGAAGCGAGCAGTACTTC. Its translation: CASSLAGQGGSEQYF.

This clonotype was found many times. The library was built for alpha chains, so this beta chain is an off-target read and its size means little. The chain links TRBV7-8 to TRBJ2-5; 9 nucleotides agree with TRBD1. There are 18 residues in the CDR3. Germline assignment: CDR1 SGHVS and CDR2 FQNEAQ. Germline trimming cut 3 bases from V and 2 bases from J; bases unmatched to any gene: 13. The CDR3: CASSFHPLMTGGQETQYF. CDR3 DNA sequence: TGTGCCAGCAGCTTCCATCCGCTTATGACAGGGGGTCAAGAGACCCAGTACTTC. Supplemented by reference TRBV7-8 and TRBJ2-5, the full variable domain reads GAGVSQSPRYKVAKRGQDVALRCDPISGHVSLFWYQQALGQGPEFLTYFQNEAQLDKSGLPSDRFFAERPEGSVSTLKIQRTQQEDSAVYLCASSFHPLMTGGQETQYFGPGTRLLVL.

Ten or more counts support this clonotype. This beta chain is off target for a library built for alpha chains, so its abundance means little. The chain is built from TRBV20-1 and TRBJ1-1; 9 positions agree with TRBD1. CDR1 and CDR2 (germline): DFQATT, SNEGSKA (reference sequence). V gave up 0 bases and J gave up 7 bases; unmatched junction bases: 9. This CDR3 is built from 15 residues. CDR3 DNA: TGCAGTGCTAGAGATCTAAACAGGGGGCATAGTGAAGCTTTCTTT. Translation gives CSARDLNRGHSEAFF.

This clonotype was found many times. A library made for alpha chains picked up this beta chain off target, so its size means little. The chain combines TRBV19 with TRBJ2-2, with D possibly matching TRBD1 (6 bases). In germline, CDR1 is LNHDA, CDR2 SQIVND (reference sequence). Deletions cut 5 bases from V and 4 bases from J, with 11 bases between. The CDR3 runs 14 residues. The CDR3 DNA reads as TGTGCCAGTAGTGTTAAAGGGGGCACCGGGGAGCTGTTTTTT. This encodes CASSVKGGTGELFF.

This clonotype was seen a few times. This beta chain is a stray read from a library made for alpha chains; its abundance is not meaningful. This rearrangement joins TRBV15 to TRBJ1-1; maybe TRBD1 (6 bases). The V end was cut by 3 bases, the J end by 7 bases, with 12 bases between. CDR1 and CDR2 from the germline V gene are LNHNV and YYDKDF (reference sequence). The CDR3 has 13 amino acids. CDR3 sequence reads: CATSSAGGGEAFF. The CDR3 DNA reads TGTGCCACCAGCAGTGCCGGAGGGGGTGAAGCTTTCTTT.

There are many counts of this clonotype. The size of this beta chain means little, since it is a stray read in a library made for alpha chains. This rearrangement joins TRBV9 to TRBJ2-3; the match to TRBD2 covers 14 bases. V trimming: 4 bases; J trimming: 3 bases; junction bases outside the gene matches: 4. Germline V gene sequence: CDR1 SGDLS, CDR2 YYNGEE. The CDR3 totals 16 residues. CDR3 DNA sequence: TGTGCCAGCAGCCTGCGGACTAGCGGGGGGACAGATACGCAGTATTTT. It translates to CASSLRTSGGTDTQYF.